The 19 T cell receptor beta chains below all came from one sample that was sequenced in a study of blood T cells in healthy people across ages (dated by TCRdb to the mid-2010s). The library was produced with 5' RACE. The sample was run on an Illumina HiSeq 2500. A second PCR of roughly 7 to 11 cycles was performed with a sample-barcoded 5' primer and a J-beta primer mix. The public reads were run again by TCRdb, first through fastp at Q25 and then through MiXCR, and only productive beta chains were kept. Each record represents a unique CDR3 protein, reported with the most common genes and DNA among its rows. In this sample the table shows 750,000 to 1,000,000 distinct CDR3 sequences, 29% of which occur a single time. Together, the top ten hold around 9.6% of the sample. The same data also contributed to another study, on T cells of mothers and their children.

The sample consisted of blood. The receptors were gathered from a woman aged 40 to 50 in good health.

A few counts support this clonotype. V gene TRBV4-1 combines with J gene TRBJ1-4; D gene unclear. Germline CDR1 and CDR2: MGHRA and YSYEKL. Trimming took off 0 bases at V and 5 bases at J, with 13 bases between the two ends. This CDR3 is 16 amino acids long. The CDR3 is CASSQEEGRWNEKLFF. CDR3 bases: TGCGCCAGCAGCCAAGAGGAAGGCAGGTGGAATGAAAAACTGTTTTTT.

The CDR3 DNA sequence: TGCGCCAGCAGCGGGGGGACACCCGGCCCTGAAGCTTTCTTT. Its translation is CASSGGTPGPEAFF. The rearrangement joins TRBV5-1 to TRBJ1-1, with a tentative D call TRBD1 (6 bases). The CDR3 length is 14 residues. Germline lookup yields CDR1 SGHRS and CDR2 YFSETQ. Trimming cost V 4 bases and J 6 bases, with 16 bases left between them.

The table lists this clonotype with a few counts. This rearrangement joins TRBV7-8 to TRBJ2-4; D is undetermined. The J call may be faulty, since TRBJ2-7 better matches the DNA end. The CDR3 loop spans 16 amino acids. Germline V lookup: CDR1 SGHVS, CDR2 FQNEAQ. The CDR3 DNA is TGTGCCAGCAGCTCTGAGACATCCCGTTATTCCCACGAGCAGTACTTC. Its protein is CASSSETSRYSHEQYF.

This clonotype was counted only a few times. This rearrangement joins TRBV27 to TRBJ2-3, with TRBD2 matching 10 bases. CDR3 length: 15 residues. Germline values: CDR1 MNHEY, CDR2 SMNVEV (reference sequence). The V segment lost 4 bases and the J segment 1 base; nucleotides outside the gene matches: 2. CDR3 protein: CASSSSGGGTDTQYF. CDR3 nucleotide sequence: TGTGCCAGCAGTTCTAGCGGGGGAGGCACAGATACGCAGTATTTT.

This clonotype has just a few counts. The chain links TRBV19 to TRBJ1-1; D is unclear. The ends were cut back, 6 bases at V and 3 bases at J, with 5 bases in the middle. The V gene's germline CDR1 is LNHDA and CDR2 SQIVND (reference sequence). CDR3 length: 11 residues. The CDR3 is CASSMYTEAFF. CDR3 in DNA: TGTGCCAGTAGCATGTACACTGAAGCTTTCTTT. The full variable domain, completed using reference TRBV19 and TRBJ1-1, is DGGITQSPKYLFRKEGQNVTLSCEQNLNHDAMYWYRQDPGQGLRLIYYSQIVNDFQKGDIAEGYSVSREKKESFPLTVTSAQKNPTAFYLCASSMYTEAFFGQGTRLTVV.

The chain joins TRBV29-1 to TRBJ1-1, with D possibly TRBD1 on 6 matching bases. There are 11 residues in the CDR3. Trimming took off 7 bases at V and 5 bases at J, with 11 bases between the two ends. Germline CDR1 SQVTM, CDR2 ANQGSEA. CDR3 in amino acids: CSDHRVTEAFF. The CDR3 nucleotides are TGCAGCGACCACAGGGTTACTGAAGCTTTCTTT.

The V gene is TRBV7-6, the J gene TRBJ2-1; possible D gene TRBD2, 7 bases. The CDR3 is made up of 16 amino acids. Trimming took off 4 bases at V and 4 bases at J, with 17 bases between the two ends. Germline V gene sequence: CDR1 SGHVS, CDR2 FNYEAQ. The CDR3 DNA follows: TGTGCCAGCAGCTGGGGGGGCGGGGGAGGGTACAATGAGCAGTTCTTC. Protein sequence: CASSWGGGGGYNEQFF.

Only a few counts were recorded for this clonotype. This chain uses TRBV7-2 with TRBJ1-2; 7 positions match TRBD1. The trim removed 5 bases at V and 4 bases at J, leaving 19 bases unmatched. The length of the CDR3 is 18 residues. The germline gives CDR1 SGHTA, CDR2 FQGNSA. CDR3 nucleotides: TGTGCCAGCAGCGCGACAGGGAGAGTAAACTTGGGAAGCTATGGCTACACCTTC. Protein: CASSATGRVNLGSYGYTF.

This CDR3 reads CSGSEPLGYGYTF. In DNA, the CDR3 is TGCAGTGGGTCAGAACCCCTTGGCTATGGCTACACCTTC. This chain uses TRBV20-1 with TRBJ1-2; D gene unclear. Trimming pared 7 bases from V and 4 bases from J, leaving 16 bases between. This CDR3 is 13 amino acids long. Germline CDR1 is DFQATT and CDR2 is SNEGSKA (reference sequence).

This rearrangement joins TRBV9 to TRBJ2-5, with 9 bases lining up with TRBD2. Germline V gives CDR1 SGDLS, CDR2 YYNGEE. The CDR3 runs 14 residues. After removal of 0 bases from V and 5 bases from J, the junction contained 2 bases not matched to a gene. CDR3 sequence: CASSVASGGETQYF. CDR3 nucleotides: TGTGCCAGCAGCGTAGCCAGCGGGGGGGAGACCCAGTACTTC.

V usage is TRBV7-2 and J usage is TRBJ1-2; D is possibly TRBD1 (6 bases). Germline CDR1 and CDR2: SGHTA and FQGNSA. The CDR3 is 11 amino acids. CDR3 nucleotide sequence: TGTGGGGGGCAGACTAACTATGGCTACACCTTC. This gives the protein CGGQTNYGYTF. Full variable domain (rest looked up from reference TRBV7-2 and TRBJ1-2): GAGVSQSPSNKVTEKGKDVELRCDPISGHTALYWYRQSLGQGLEFLIYFQGNSAPDKSGLPSDRFSAERTGGSVSTLTIQRTQQEDSAVYLCGGQTNYGYTFGSGTRLTVV.

The chain combines TRBV15 with TRBJ2-6; D not resolved. Trimming stripped 3 bases from V and 0 bases from J, with 15 bases between. The CDR3 consists of 18 residues. Germline CDR1 reads LNHNV; CDR2 reads YYDKDF (reference sequence). The CDR3 coding sequence is TGTGCCACCAGCAGCCGGACCCATTCAAGCTCTGGGGCCAACGTCCTGACTTTC. It specifies CATSSRTHSSSGANVLTF.

The chain joins TRBV7-9 to TRBJ2-1; D perhaps matches TRBD1 (6 bases). The length of the CDR3 is 14 residues. V lost 8 bases, J lost 4 bases, and 15 bases lay in between. In germline, CDR1 is SEHNR, CDR2 FQNEAQ (reference sequence). DNA for the CDR3: TGTGCCAGCTTCGAACAGGGATCTTACAATGAGCAGTTCTTC. It yields the protein CASFEQGSYNEQFF.

This clonotype was seen many times. The chain combines TRBV20-1 with TRBJ2-5, with TRBD2 matching 14 bases. CDR3 length equals 18 residues. J gave up 4 bases and V 4 bases, and 14 bases lay outside the gene matches. CDR1 and CDR2 (germline): DFQATT, SNEGSKA (reference sequence). CDR3 in DNA: TGCAGTGCTACACCCGGGACTAGCGGGGGAAGGAAGGGAGAGACCCAGTACTTC. This sequence encodes CSATPGTSGGRKGETQYF.

This clonotype turned up a few times. The J gene is TRBJ2-7, the V gene TRBV11-2; possible D gene TRBD2, 7 bases. Between the trimmed V and J ends, which lost 6 bases and 7 bases, there was a span of 19 bases. The CDR3 extends over 14 amino acids. The V gene's germline CDR1 is SGHAT and CDR2 FQNNGV. This CDR3 reads CASSLGGGPWEQYF. CDR3 in DNA: TGTGCCAGCAGTCTAGGGGGGGGCCCTTGGGAGCAGTACTTC.

There are a few counts of this clonotype. The CDR3 is CASRQVFNSPLHF. CDR3 DNA: TGTGCCAGCAGACAGGTTTTTAATTCACCCCTCCACTTT. The rearrangement joins TRBV6-6 to TRBJ1-6; perhaps TRBD1 as D (5 bases). CDR3 length: 13 residues. Trimming took 6 bases from V and 6 from J, leaving 9 bases between them. Germline loops: CDR1 MNHNY, CDR2 SVGAGI (reference sequence).

This clonotype was counted ten times or more. The rearrangement uses TRBV29-1 and TRBJ2-6, with 8 bases matching TRBD2. The CDR3 totals 16 residues. Trimming at V came to 3 bases and at J to 0 bases, leaving 4 bases not matched to a gene. CDR1 SQVTM and CDR2 ANQGSEA come from the germline V gene. CDR3 sequence reads: CSVDEAGASGANVLTF. The CDR3 region has the DNA TGCAGCGTTGATGAAGCGGGAGCCTCTGGGGCCAACGTCCTGACTTTC.

This clonotype was found a few times. V and J are TRBV3-1 and TRBJ1-1; TRBD1 aligns across 8 bases. V dropped 1 base and J dropped 2; count of bases not matched to a gene: 3. Germline values: CDR1 LGHDT, CDR2 YNNKEL (reference sequence). This CDR3 region has 15 residues. The CDR3 loop is CASSQADRANTEAFF. The CDR3 DNA reads as TGTGCCAGCAGCCAAGCGGACAGGGCTAACACTGAAGCTTTCTTT.

This clonotype was recorded many times. The chain recombines TRBV5-1 with TRBJ2-1; D tentatively reads TRBD1 or TRBD2 (5 bases each). V lost 4 bases and J lost 0, with 17 bases in between. The germline V gene encodes CDR1 SGHRS and CDR2 YFSETQ. The CDR3 has 17 residues. The CDR3 coding sequence is TGCGCCAGCAGCCCACTGGGGGTAATAACCTCCTACAATGAGCAGTTCTTC. Protein sequence: CASSPLGVITSYNEQFF.